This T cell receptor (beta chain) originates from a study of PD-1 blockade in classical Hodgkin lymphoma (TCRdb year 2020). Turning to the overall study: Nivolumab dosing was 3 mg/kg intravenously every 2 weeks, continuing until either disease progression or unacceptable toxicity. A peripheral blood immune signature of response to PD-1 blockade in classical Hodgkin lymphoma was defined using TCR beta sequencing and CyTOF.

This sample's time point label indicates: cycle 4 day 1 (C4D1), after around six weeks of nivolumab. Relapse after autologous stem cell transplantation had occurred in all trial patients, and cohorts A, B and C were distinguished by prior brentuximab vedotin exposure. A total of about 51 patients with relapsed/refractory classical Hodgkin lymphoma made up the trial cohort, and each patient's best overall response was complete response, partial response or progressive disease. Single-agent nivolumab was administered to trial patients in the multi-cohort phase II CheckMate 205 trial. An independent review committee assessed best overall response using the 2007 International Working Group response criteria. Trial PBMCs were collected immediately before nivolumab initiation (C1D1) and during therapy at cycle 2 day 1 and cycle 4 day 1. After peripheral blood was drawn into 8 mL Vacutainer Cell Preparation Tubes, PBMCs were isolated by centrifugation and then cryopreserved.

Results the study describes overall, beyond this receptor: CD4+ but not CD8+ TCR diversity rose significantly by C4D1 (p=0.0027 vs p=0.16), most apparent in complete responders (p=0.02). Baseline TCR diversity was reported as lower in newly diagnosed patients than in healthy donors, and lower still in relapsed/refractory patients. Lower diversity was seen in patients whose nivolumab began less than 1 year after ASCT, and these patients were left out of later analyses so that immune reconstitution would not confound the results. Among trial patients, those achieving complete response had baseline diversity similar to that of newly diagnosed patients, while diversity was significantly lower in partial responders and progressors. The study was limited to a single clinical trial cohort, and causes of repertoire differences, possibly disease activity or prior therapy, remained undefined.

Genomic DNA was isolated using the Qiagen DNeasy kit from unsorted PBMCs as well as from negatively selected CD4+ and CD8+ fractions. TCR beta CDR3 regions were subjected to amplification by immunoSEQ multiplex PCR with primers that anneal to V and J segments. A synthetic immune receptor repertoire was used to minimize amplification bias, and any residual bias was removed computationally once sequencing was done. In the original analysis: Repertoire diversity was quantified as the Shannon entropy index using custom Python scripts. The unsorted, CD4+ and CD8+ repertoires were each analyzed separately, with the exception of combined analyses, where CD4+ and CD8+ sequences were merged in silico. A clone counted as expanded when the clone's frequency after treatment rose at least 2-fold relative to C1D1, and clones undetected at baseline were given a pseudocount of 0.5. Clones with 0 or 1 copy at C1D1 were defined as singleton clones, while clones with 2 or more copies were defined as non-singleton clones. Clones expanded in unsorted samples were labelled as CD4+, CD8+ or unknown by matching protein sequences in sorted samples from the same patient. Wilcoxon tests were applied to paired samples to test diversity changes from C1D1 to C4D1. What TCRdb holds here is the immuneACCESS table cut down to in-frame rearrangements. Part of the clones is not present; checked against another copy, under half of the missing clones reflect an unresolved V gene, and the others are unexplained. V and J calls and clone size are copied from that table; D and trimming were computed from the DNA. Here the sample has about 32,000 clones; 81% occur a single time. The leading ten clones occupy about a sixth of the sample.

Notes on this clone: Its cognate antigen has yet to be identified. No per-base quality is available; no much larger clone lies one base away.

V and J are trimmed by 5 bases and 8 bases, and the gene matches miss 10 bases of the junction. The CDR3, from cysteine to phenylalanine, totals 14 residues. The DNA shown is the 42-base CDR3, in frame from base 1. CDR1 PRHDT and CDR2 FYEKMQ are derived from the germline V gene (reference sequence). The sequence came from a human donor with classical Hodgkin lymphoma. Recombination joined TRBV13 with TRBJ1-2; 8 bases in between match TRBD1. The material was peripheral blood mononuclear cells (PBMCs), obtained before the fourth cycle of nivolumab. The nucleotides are TGTGCCAGCAGCCCCGGACAGGGCTGGGGAGGCTACACCTTC. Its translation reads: CASSPGQGWGGYTF.